This record concerns one TCR beta chain sequence. Its antigen is still unknown. The expanded emulsion RT-PCR method captured paired alpha and beta chains from CD8+ T cells. Unpaired genes were suppressed by blocking oligonucleotides during a second nested PCR. In TCRdb, the emulsion pairing reads were re-called with MiXCR into one record per CDR3 protein. This sample has about 40,000 distinct CDR3 sequences, with under 50% found just once. This sample stems from a study of T cell repertoires in breast cancer. Background on the study: Breast cancer patients gave tumors, lymph nodes and blood; healthy donors gave blood. Whole-study results and caveats: Discarding singleton TCRs may have missed genuine antitumor clones.

CDR1 and CDR2 from the germline V gene are SGHTA and FQGTGA. The V end was cut by 4 bases, the J end by 10 bases, with 14 bases between. This CDR3 comprises 14 residues. This TCR derives from a pool of human donors with breast cancer or a healthy control (not recorded which). The sequenced sample consisted of CD8+ T cells. The chain uses TRBV7-3 and TRBJ1-6; D call uncertain. CDR3 nucleotides: TGTGCCAGCAGCTATACGGGAATAGGGTCACCCCTCCACTTT. Amino acids: CASSYTGIGSPLHF.